Shown below are 11 T cell receptor beta chains from a single sample sequenced in a study of blood T cell repertoires in COVID-19. Sequencing was performed with immunoSEQ multiplex PCR; in TCRdb, only in-frame clones are kept and a portion is missing. The profile shows 120,000 to 150,000 clones, approximately 92% of them singletons. The sample consisted of peripheral blood. The receptors were gathered from a woman aged 55-70 years with active COVID-19.

V usage is TRBV28 and J usage is TRBJ2-7, with D tentatively TRBD2 (5 bases). Trimming stripped 0 bases from V and 6 bases from J, with 15 bases between. The CDR3 is made up of 15 amino acids. Germline CDR1 MDHEN, CDR2 SYDVKM. The CDR3 bases are TGTGCCAGCAGTTTATGGGCCACGGGGAGTGGCGAGCAGTACTTC. Translation: CASSLWATGSGEQYF.

V is TRBV6-2 or TRBV6-3 and J is TRBJ1-5; 9 nucleotides match TRBD1. With 5 bases clipped from V and 6 bases from J, the junction kept 5 bases outside the gene matches. The germline gives CDR1 MNHEY, CDR2 SVGEGT. The CDR3 spans 14 residues. CDR3 nucleotide sequence: TGTGCCAGCAGTCCAGACAGGGGGACTCAGCCCCAGCATTTT. It encodes CASSPDRGTQPQHF.

This clone was detected only a few times. The V call is TRBV19, the J call TRBJ1-5; 8 nucleotides line up with TRBD1. J gave up 7 bases and V 3 bases, and 8 bases lay outside the gene matches. The CDR3 loop spans 15 amino acids. The germline gives CDR1 LNHDA, CDR2 SQIVND (reference sequence). The CDR3 DNA sequence: TGTGCCAGTAGTATGGGCAGGGGGCGCAGGCAGCCCCAGCATTTT. Its protein product is CASSMGRGRRQPQHF.

V gene TRBV6-6 combines with J gene TRBJ2-7, with D possibly matching TRBD2 (6 bases). Between the trimmed V and J ends, which lost 5 bases and 1 base, there was a span of 15 bases. Germline V CDR1 and CDR2: MNHNY, SVGAGI (reference sequence). The CDR3 runs to 15 residues. The CDR3: CASSQTLAGSYEQYF. The CDR3 DNA reads as TGTGCCAGCAGTCAAACACTAGCTGGTTCCTACGAGCAGTACTTC.

V and J are TRBV28 and TRBJ2-1, with 8 bases aligning to TRBD2. This CDR3 comprises 15 residues. In germline, CDR1 is MDHEN, CDR2 SYDVKM. Trimming at V came to 10 bases and at J to 4 bases, leaving 12 bases not matched to a gene. This CDR3 reads CAILGSGIVYNEQFF. In DNA, the CDR3 is TGTGCCATCCTTGGTAGCGGGATAGTGTACAATGAGCAGTTCTTC. The complete variable domain, with remaining parts taken from reference TRBV28 and TRBJ2-1, reads DVKVTQSSRYLVKRTGEKVFLECVQDMDHENMFWYRQDPGLGLRLIYFSYDVKMKEKGDIPEGYSVSREKKERFSLILESASTNQTSMYLCAILGSGIVYNEQFFGPGTRLTVL.

The rearrangement links TRBV7-2 to TRBJ2-7, with D unclear. The length of the CDR3 is 15 residues. Trimming left V 1 base short and J 1 base short, with 11 bases between. Germline assignment: CDR1 SGHTA and CDR2 FQGNSA. The CDR3 loop reads CASSLGLVESYEQYF. In DNA form, the CDR3 reads TGTGCCAGCAGCTTAGGTCTAGTTGAATCCTACGAGCAGTACTTC.

This clone has a handful of counts. The chain is built from TRBV28 and TRBJ2-5; TRBD2 is a possible D gene (5 bases). The V end lost 3 bases, the J end lost 7 bases, and 12 bases lay between the germline ends. CDR3 size: 13 residues. Germline CDR1 is MDHEN and CDR2 is SYDVKM. This CDR3 is CASSLRVPVTQYF. DNA of the CDR3: TGTGCCAGCAGTTTGCGGGTCCCAGTGACCCAGTACTTC.

The V call is TRBV7-2, the J call TRBJ2-1; 9 bases fit TRBD2. The CDR3 extends over 12 amino acids. Losses at the gene ends were 6 bases for V and 10 bases for J; bases not matched to a gene: 4. The germline gives CDR1 SGHTA, CDR2 FQGNSA. The DNA of the CDR3 is TGTGCCAGCAGTCTAGCGGGGTTCGAGCAGTTCTTC. This translates into CASSLAGFEQFF.

The chain uses TRBV18 and TRBJ2-1, with D maybe TRBD2 (5 bases). CDR3 size: 16 residues. In germline, CDR1 is KGHSH, CDR2 LQKENI. Deletions cut 0 bases from V and 8 bases from J, with 17 bases between. The CDR3 DNA reads as TGTGCCAGCTCACCACCGGGTAGCCCGGCCGGGGATGAGCAGTTCTTC. Encoded protein: CASSPPGSPAGDEQFF.

This clone was seen more than once but under ten times. The CDR3 reads CASSLQRGRALEQYF. In DNA, the CDR3 is TGTGCCAGCAGTCTCCAGCGGGGAAGGGCCCTCGAGCAGTACTTC. The chain is built from TRBV28 and TRBJ2-7; TRBD2 agrees at 7 bases. Germline V gene sequence: CDR1 MDHEN, CDR2 SYDVKM. After removal of 5 bases from V and 6 bases from J, the junction contained 13 bases not matched to a gene. This CDR3 region has 15 residues. The variable domain in full, completed from reference TRBV28 and TRBJ2-7, reads DVKVTQSSRYLVKRTGEKVFLECVQDMDHENMFWYRQDPGLGLRLIYFSYDVKMKEKGDIPEGYSVSREKKERFSLILESASTNQTSMYLCASSLQRGRALEQYFGPGTRLTVT.

This clone has only one observation. This rearrangement joins TRBV4-2 to TRBJ2-7; D is perhaps TRBD2 (5 bases). V shed 3 bases and J shed 4 bases, with 25 bases lying between them. This CDR3 is built from 18 residues. Germline V gene sequence: CDR1 LGHNA, CDR2 YNFKEQ. CDR3 region: CASSQARSADGRRYEQYF. The CDR3 DNA reads TGTGCCAGCAGCCAGGCTCGTAGCGCCGATGGTAGGAGGTACGAGCAGTACTTC.